Listed below are T cell receptor beta chains from one sample, sequenced in a study of neurological immune-mediated disorders. MiXCR, applied by TCRdb to the 5' RACE reads, yields one record per CDR3 protein. Among some 80,000 distinct CDR3 sequences listed, 4.5% to 7.5% were seen once. The sequenced sample was PBMCs. Receptors were obtained from a woman between 55 and 75 years old with multiple sclerosis. The CDR3 runs from the conserved cysteine through the conserved F or W. The D gene is left open where the match is weak. Clone size is not always given. Where it is, it says once, few, many or a class for expanded clones.

d_call clone_size j_call v_call cdr3_nt cdr3_aa
- many TRBJ1-2 TRBV5-1 TGCGCCAGCAGCCTACCCGGAGACTATGGCTACACCTTC CASSLPGDYGYTF
- many TRBJ2-1 TRBV5-1 TGCGCCAGCAGCTTGGAGAACCTTTCCTACAATGAGCAGTTCTTC CASSLENLSYNEQFF
- many TRBJ2-5 TRBV7-2 TGTGCCAGCAGCTACGACGGGACCCAAGAGACCCAGTACTTC CASSYDGTQETQYF
TRBD2 many TRBJ2-1 TRBV6-5 TGTGCCAGCAGTTACTCTGGCGGGAGCCTCTACAATGAGCAGTTCTTC CASSYSGGSLYNEQFF
TRBD1 few TRBJ2-7 TRBV6-1 TGTGCCAGCAGTGGGACAGGATCAGGATTAGAGCAGTACTTC CASSGTGSGLEQYF
- many TRBJ2-2 TRBV29-1 TGCAGCGTTGCCACCCGGCGGGACACCGGGGAGCTGTTTTTT CSVATRRDTGELFF
- many TRBJ2-3 TRBV6-4 TGTGCCAGCAGTGACAGGGTATCCACAGATACGCAGTATTTT CASSDRVSTDTQYF
TRBD2 few TRBJ2-5 TRBV6-5 TGTGCCAGCACCTCCGGGGGGGCAGGTGAAGAGACCCAGTACTTC CASTSGGAGEETQYF
- once TRBJ2-1 TRBV7-9 - CASSFYICSARRDKGDEQFF
TRBD2 many TRBJ2-5 TRBV12-3/TRBV12-4 TGTGCCAGCAGTTTAGTGATAGCGGGGGGTCAAGAGACCCAGTACTTC CASSLVIAGGQETQYF
- - TRBJ2-7 TRBV20-1 TGCAGAGCCCAGCAGGGGTCGAGCTCCTACGAGCAGTACTTC CRAQQGSSSYEQYF
- many TRBJ2-1 TRBV5-1 TGCGCCAGCAGCTTAGTACAGACTACCTACAATGAGCAGTTCTTC CASSLVQTTYNEQFF
- many TRBJ2-1 TRBV5-1 TGCGCCAGCAGCTTACAGCTAACGGGGTACAATGAGCAGTTCTTC CASSLQLTGYNEQFF
TRBD1 - TRBJ1-1 TRBV7-8 TGTGCCAGCACCTTGACAGGGGAGAACACTGAAGCTTTCTTT CASTLTGENTEAFF
- many TRBJ2-3 TRBV5-1 TGCGCCAGCAGCTTAGGGACCCCAGATACGCAGTATTTT CASSLGTPDTQYF
- many TRBJ2-2 TRBV20-1 TGCAGTGCTAGAGATCGGGGGGCGACCGGGGAGCTGTTTTTT CSARDRGATGELFF
- many TRBJ2-7 TRBV5-1 TGCGCCAGCAGCTTGGGGTCAGGGGACTCCTACGAGCAGTACTTC CASSLGSGDSYEQYF
- - TRBJ1-3 TRBV3-1 TGTGCCAGCAGCCTCCGGCACTCTGGAAACACCATATATTTT CASSLRHSGNTIYF
- many TRBJ2-2 TRBV6-6 TGTGCCAGCAGTTACCGCCGGGACTTTCTGCCCGGGGAGCTGTTTTTT CASSYRRDFLPGELFF
- many TRBJ2-1 TRBV19 TGTGCCAGTCTCGGATTTTCCTACAATGAGCAGTTCTTC CASLGFSYNEQFF
- many TRBJ2-1 TRBV5-1 TGCGCCAGCAGCTTACAGAATGAGCAGTTCTTC CASSLQNEQFF
TRBD1 many TRBJ2-7 TRBV5-1 TGCGCCAGCAGCTTGTTGACAGGGGGACCCTACGAGCAGTACTTC CASSLLTGGPYEQYF
TRBD1 many TRBJ2-1 TRBV28 TGTGCCAGCAGTTTACGCACCCTAGGACAGGGCGATGAGCAGTTCTTC CASSLRTLGQGDEQFF
- once TRBJ2-7 TRBV12-5 TGTGCTATTGGCTCGGATGGGCTCTCCTACGAGCAGTACTTC CAIGSDGLSYEQYF
- many TRBJ2-2 TRBV7-6 TGTGCCAGCAGCACCACAGGGAGATTCGCCGGGGAGCTGTTTTTT CASSTTGRFAGELFF
TRBD1 many TRBJ2-2 TRBV5-1 TGCGCCAGCAGCTCTACATGGACAGGGGGGAACACCGGGGAGCTGTTTTTT CASSSTWTGGNTGELFF
- many TRBJ2-7 TRBV20-1 TGCAGTGCTAAGGTCCCACAGCATCATCCCTACGAGCAGTACTTC CSAKVPQHHPYEQYF
TRBD1 many TRBJ1-1 TRBV5-1 TGCGCCAGCAGCTTGGCCGGGGACAGCCGGAACACTGAAGCTTTCTTT CASSLAGDSRNTEAFF
- many TRBJ2-5 TRBV4-1 TGCGCCAGCAGCCTCCGGGACATCCCCTTGATTCCGTACTTC CASSLRDIPLIPYF
- many TRBJ2-6 TRBV5-1 TGCGCCAGCAGCTTGTTGGGTGGGGCCAACGTCCTGACTTTC CASSLLGGANVLTF
- many TRBJ2-1 TRBV12-3/TRBV12-4 TGTGCCAGCAGACGAGATAGCCAGAACAATGAGCAGTTCTTC CASRRDSQNNEQFF
- few TRBJ1-5 TRBV20-1 TGCAGTGCTAGTAACAGGGTGAGCAATCAGCCCCAGCATTTT CSASNRVSNQPQHF
- many TRBJ2-1 TRBV20-1 TGCAGTGCAACCTACTCCTACAATGAGCAGTTCTTC CSATYSYNEQFF
- many TRBJ2-2 TRBV12-3/TRBV12-4 TGTGCCAGCAGTACGAACTGGAACACCGGGGAGCTGTTTTTT CASSTNWNTGELFF
- many TRBJ1-3 TRBV6-1 TGTGCCAGCAGTGAAAGACGGGGCTCTGGAAACACCATATATTTT CASSERRGSGNTIYF
- many TRBJ2-7 TRBV12-3/TRBV12-4 TGTGCCAGCAGTTTAGCGGGGACGCTGAGGGAGCAGTACTTC CASSLAGTLREQYF
TRBD2 many TRBJ2-3 TRBV14 TGTGCCAGCAAGGTCAACGGCGGGGGGACAGATACGCAGTATTTT CASKVNGGGTDTQYF
- many TRBJ1-5 TRBV12-3/TRBV12-4 TGTGCCAGCAGTTTATCCGGTTCGAATCAGCCCCAGCATTTT CASSLSGSNQPQHF
- - TRBJ1-2 TRBV20-1 TGCAGTGCTGGCTATTGCTACACCTTC CSAGYCYTF
- many TRBJ2-7 TRBV5-1 TGCGCCAGCAGCCCTAGGCCCGAATCAAACTCCTACGAGCAGTACTTC CASSPRPESNSYEQYF
- many TRBJ2-2 TRBV5-1 TGCGCCAGCAGTTATCAACAGGGAGCCGGGGAGCTGTTTTTT CASSYQQGAGELFF
TRBD2 many TRBJ2-3 TRBV5-1 TGCGCCAGCAGCTTAAGCGGGGGGGCCTTTAGTCCAGATACGCAGTATTTT CASSLSGGAFSPDTQYF
- few TRBJ1-1 TRBV12-3/TRBV12-4 TGTGCCAGCAGTGTGAACAGTCCTGAAGCTTTCTTT CASSVNSPEAFF